This record covers a single TCR beta chain. This clone was seen once. This receptor's antigen is unknown. No qualities accompany the bases; no much larger clone lies one base away. The source of the sample is a study of PD-L1 blockade in urothelial cancer listed by TCRdb under 2017. Context from the whole study: All patients started therapy in about 2014 and received atezolizumab 1,200 mg intravenously every 3 weeks. Blood samples were analyzed 3 weeks after the start of treatment (second dose) and 6 weeks after the start of treatment. In the same patients, pretreatment tumors underwent whole exome sequencing and RNA sequencing in addition to TCR sequencing. Several patients achieved durable clinical benefit and 20 did not. Pretreatment tumor samples and matched peripheral blood, collected serially before and after atezolizumab treatment, underwent TCR sequencing. Pretreatment blood TCR-seq was available for about 27 patients, at least one posttreatment blood collection was obtained for some 25 patients, and tumor TCR-seq was available for some 25 patients. An ECOG performance status of 0 or 1 was recorded for the patients, and 0 to 3 prior chemotherapy regimens had been received by the patients. Blood samples yielded a median of roughly 140,000 T cells and roughly 80,000 unique TCRs, with median clonality roughly 0.085. The study was an exploratory multi-omic analysis of somatic, immune and clinical correlates of response to PD-L1 blockade with atezolizumab in urothelial cancer. Progression-free survival longer than 6 months counted as durable clinical benefit, and TCR features were additionally tested against both progression-free and overall survival. Twenty-five of 29 patients were identified as males with urothelial cancer of bladder origin, and a prior smoking history was reported by 18 of 29 patients.

As encoded in the germline V gene, CDR1 is WSHSY while CDR2 is SAAADI. Germline trimming amounts to 8 bases on V and 1 base on J, with 3 as the count of junction bases outside the gene matches. Reading from cysteine to phenylalanine, the CDR3 counts 14 amino acids. Only CDR3 DNA remains: 42 bases, in frame from the first base. The cohort included about 30 patients with locally advanced or metastatic urothelial carcinoma who were treated at Memorial Sloan Kettering on a trial protocol. Peripheral blood mononuclear cells were collected pretreatment and during treatment, with between 1 and 8 total time points per patient. The Qiagen DNeasy Blood extraction kit was used to purify genomic DNA from total PBMCs and from tumor samples. PBMCs were collected pretreatment and during treatment and were isolated and stored as previously described. Here is what the overall study found, with its caveats: Improved progression-free and overall survival was associated with having pretreatment peripheral blood TCR clonality below the median. At 3 weeks after the start of treatment, tumor-associated TCR clones in peripheral blood had expanded more in patients with durable benefit (n ≈ 20, p = 0.022). Because of the small sample size (n ≈ 31) and the many exploratory analyses performed, the results are intended to be regarded as hypothesis-generating.

Synthetic TCR analog templates were spiked into each PCR to estimate absolute template abundance from read counts. Using the immunoSEQ assay, TCRbeta CDR3 regions were amplified from genomic DNA with bias-controlled V and J gene primers. Sequencing of rearranged TCRbeta segments was done at approximately 20X coverage. As for the authors' bioinformatics: Clustering was used to correct sequencing errors, and CDR3s were annotated against IMGT to assign V, D and J genes. Only productive TCRbeta rearrangements were used in downstream analyses, excluding out-of-frame or stop-codon sequences. To compute clonality, Shannon entropy was normalized by the log of the number of unique productive sequences and then subtracted from one. Fisher's exact test with Benjamini-Hochberg correction, at a threshold of adjusted p below 0.01, was used to find clones that differed between time points or between blood and tumor. The immuneACCESS repertoire file appears here via TCRdb, limited to in-frame rearrangements. These files lack a portion of the clones; in checked studies, under half of the deficit traces to unresolved V genes, and the cause of the others is not known. The V and J calls and clone size come from that table; D and trimming were worked out from the DNA. Within this sample are tens of thousands of clones, with approximately 84% of them counted one time only. Around 15% of the sample lies in the top ten.

The sequence was obtained from a man in his 60s with urothelial cancer. The specimen comprised PBMCs, sampled around atezolizumab (anti-PD-L1) treatment. The sequence joins TRBV10-2 to TRBJ2-2; TRBD1 fits 8 bases in the junction. The nucleotide sequence reads TGCGCCAGCTCCGGGACAGGGAACACCGGGGAGCTGTTTTTT. It translates as CASSGTGNTGELFF.